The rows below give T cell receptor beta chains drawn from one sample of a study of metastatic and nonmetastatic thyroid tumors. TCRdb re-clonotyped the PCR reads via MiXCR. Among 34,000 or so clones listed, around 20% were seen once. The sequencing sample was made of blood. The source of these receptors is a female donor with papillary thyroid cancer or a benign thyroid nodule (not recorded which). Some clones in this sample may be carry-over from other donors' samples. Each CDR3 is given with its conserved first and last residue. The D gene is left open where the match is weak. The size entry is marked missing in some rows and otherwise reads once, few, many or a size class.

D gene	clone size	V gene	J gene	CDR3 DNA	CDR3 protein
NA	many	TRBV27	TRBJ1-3	TGTGCCAGCAGTTCCGGACCCTTCCCTGGAAACACCATATATTTT	CASSSGPFPGNTIYF
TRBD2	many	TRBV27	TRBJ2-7	TGTGCCAGCAGTTTAAGCGGACTAGCGGGGGGGAGCTCCTACGAGCAGTACTTC	CASSLSGLAGGSSYEQYF
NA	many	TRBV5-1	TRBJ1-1	TGCGCCAGCAGCTTTGTCGGCAGGGGTGCCGATGACACTGAAGCTTTCTTT	CASSFVGRGADDTEAFF
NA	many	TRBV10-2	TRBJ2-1	TGCGCCAGCAGTGAGTCTCGAGCGGTGACTAGAGGATACAATGAGCAGTTCTTC	CASSESRAVTRGYNEQFF
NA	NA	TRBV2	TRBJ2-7	TGTGCCAGCAAGAACGCCGACGAGCAGTACTTC	CASKNADEQYF
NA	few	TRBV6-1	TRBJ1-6	TGTGCCAGCAGTGGTTTGACAGTAAATTCACCCCTCCACTTT	CASSGLTVNSPLHF
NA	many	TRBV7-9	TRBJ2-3	TGTGCCAGCAGCTTAGGGCCCAGGTCCACAGATACGCAGTATTTT	CASSLGPRSTDTQYF
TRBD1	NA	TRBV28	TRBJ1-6	TGTGCCAGCAGGAAGGACAGGGGGCGGTCACCCCTCCACTTT	CASRKDRGRSPLHF
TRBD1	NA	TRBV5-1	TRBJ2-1	TGCGCCAGCAGCTTGGGACAGGGCTTCTACAATGAGCAGTTCTTC	CASSLGQGFYNEQFF
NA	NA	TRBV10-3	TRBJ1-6	TGTGCCATCAGTGCTCAGACCGGGAATAATTCACCCCTCCACTTT	CAISAQTGNNSPLHF
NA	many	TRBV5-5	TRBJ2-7	TGTGCCAGCAGCTTGGAGGGGGATTCTGGTTACGAGCAGTACTTC	CASSLEGDSGYEQYF
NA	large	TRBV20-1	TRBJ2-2	TGCAGTGCTAGAGTCCCCCTCACCGGGGAGCTGTTTTTT	CSARVPLTGELFF
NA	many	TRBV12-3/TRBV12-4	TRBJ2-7	TGTGCCAGCAGCCGTCCGGGACTCCTAAACGGGGAGCAGTACTTC	CASSRPGLLNGEQYF
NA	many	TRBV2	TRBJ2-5	TGTGCCAGCAGTGGTGAAGAGACCCAGTACTTC	CASSGEETQYF
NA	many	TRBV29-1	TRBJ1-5	TGCAGCGTTGGGGGTTCGGGCAATCAGCCCCAGCATTTT	CSVGGSGNQPQHF
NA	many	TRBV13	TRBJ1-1	TGTGCCAGCAGCTTAGATGGAAACACTGAAGCTTTCTTT	CASSLDGNTEAFF
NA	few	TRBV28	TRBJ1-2	TGTGCCAGCAGTTTCCCAGGGGTGAACTATGGCTACACCTTC	CASSFPGVNYGYTF
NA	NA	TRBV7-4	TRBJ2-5	TGTGCCAGCAGTTTATTTGAGACCCAGTACTTC	CASSLFETQYF
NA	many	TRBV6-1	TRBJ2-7	TGTGCCAGCAGTCCGCTGTTGGGGCCCTACGAGCAGTACTTC	CASSPLLGPYEQYF
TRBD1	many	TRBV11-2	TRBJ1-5	TGTGCCAGCAGGGGACAGGGCAATCAGCCCCAGCATTTT	CASRGQGNQPQHF